A selection of T cell receptor beta chains follows, all from one sample in a study of T cell clonotyping in hematopoietic cell transplantation. The assay was immunoSEQ multiplex PCR, and TCRdb's table has in-frame clones only and misses some. The sample has thousands of clones, around nine tenths seen once; the top ten hold approximately 5.6%. Sequences were derived from peripheral blood mononuclear cells, sampled 100 days after allogeneic stem cell transplant. The origin of the receptors is a female patient in her 40s who had an allogeneic stem cell transplant from a related donor, so the T cells may come from the graft donor. Some clones in this sample may be carry-over from other donors' samples. CDR3s include the opening cysteine and the closing phenylalanine or tryptophan. The order of the fields is clone size, D gene, V gene, J gene, CDR3 protein, CDR3 DNA. A D gene is named only where the DNA matches it firmly. The size entry is marked missing in some rows and otherwise reads once, few, many or a size class.

>NA|NA|TRBV11-3|TRBJ2-5
CASSQRDGRSQYF
TGTGCCAGCAGCCAAAGGGACGGAAGGTCCCAGTACTTC
>few|NA|TRBV9|TRBJ1-2
CASSIGTLSNYGYTF
TGTGCCAGCAGCATCGGGACACTTTCTAACTATGGCTACACCTTC
>NA|TRBD1|TRBV6-6|TRBJ2-7
CASSTGQQYSSYEQYF
TGTGCCAGCAGTACGGGACAGCAGTATAGCTCCTACGAGCAGTACTTC
>NA|TRBD1|TRBV7-2|TRBJ2-7
CASSLLGQGAHEQYF
TGTGCCAGCAGCCTCCTGGGACAGGGCGCCCACGAGCAGTACTTC
>NA|NA|TRBV7-3|TRBJ2-7
CASSLETRGVGEQYF
TGTGCCAGCAGCTTAGAGACTAGAGGGGTAGGCGAGCAGTACTTC
>NA|NA|TRBV27|TRBJ1-2
CASSFDMGYGYTF
TGTGCCAGCAGTTTTGATATGGGTTATGGCTACACCTTC
>NA|NA|TRBV28|TRBJ1-1
CATTLAGWAEAFF
TGTGCCACCACCCTCGCAGGGTGGGCTGAAGCTTTCTTT
>NA|TRBD1|TRBV6-5|TRBJ2-7
CASSYSGTGVPYEQYF
TGTGCCAGCAGTTATTCCGGGACAGGGGTCCCCTACGAGCAGTACTTC
>NA|NA|TRBV18|TRBJ1-2
CASSPPGPYGYTF
TGTGCCAGCTCACCACCTGGACCGTATGGCTACACCTTC
>few|TRBD2|TRBV30|TRBJ2-1
CAWSVRRGTSGWSYNEQFF
TGTGCCTGGAGTGTACGGAGGGGGACTAGCGGGTGGTCCTACAATGAGCAGTTCTTC
>NA|NA|TRBV7-3|TRBJ2-7
CASSPKGEYEQYF
TGTGCCAGCAGCCCGAAGGGGGAATACGAGCAGTACTTC
>NA|NA|TRBV7-9|TRBJ2-7
CASSLEPPPGDEQYF
TGTGCCAGCAGCTTAGAACCACCTCCCGGGGACGAGCAGTACTTC
>NA|NA|TRBV15|TRBJ1-1
CATSRGGGAGNTEAFF
TGTGCCACCAGCAGAGGTGGGGGGGCAGGGAACACTGAAGCTTTCTTT
>NA|TRBD2|TRBV10-3|TRBJ2-2
CATQTSQNTGELFF
TGTGCCACACAGACTAGCCAGAACACCGGGGAGCTGTTTTTT
>NA|NA|TRBV5-6|TRBJ1-6
CASSLPGSPYNSPLHF
TGTGCCAGCAGCTTGCCAGGGAGCCCATATAATTCACCCCTCCACTTT
>NA|TRBD2|TRBV4-2|TRBJ2-5
CASSPATSDQETQYF
TGTGCCAGCAGCCCCGCGACTAGCGACCAAGAGACCCAGTACTTC
>NA|TRBD2|TRBV5-1|TRBJ2-2
CASRQAGSNTGELFF
TGCGCCAGCAGACAAGCGGGATCGAACACCGGGGAGCTGTTTTTT
>once|NA|TRBV4-1|TRBJ2-3
CASSQEWGGTADTQYF
TGCGCCAGCAGCCAAGAATGGGGCGGGACGGCAGATACGCAGTATTTT
>NA|NA|TRBV2|TRBJ1-5
CASRRTVSNQPQHF
TGTGCCAGCAGGCGGACGGTTAGCAATCAGCCCCAGCATTTT
>NA|NA|TRBV6-6|TRBJ2-3
CASSYGGAASTDTQYF
TGTGCCAGCAGTTACGGAGGAGCGGCTAGCACAGATACGCAGTATTTT
>NA|NA|TRBV6-1|TRBJ1-4
CASSASEVTELFF
TGTGCCAGCAGTGCCTCTGAAGTAACGGAACTGTTTTTT
>NA|NA|TRBV7-8|TRBJ1-4
CASSTDYRPNEKLFF
TGTGCCAGCAGCACAGACTACAGGCCTAATGAAAAACTGTTTTTT
>NA|NA|TRBV2|TRBJ2-4
CASTPVLVVDIQYF
TGTGCCAGCACCCCCGTTTTGGTGGTTGACATTCAGTACTTC
>NA|TRBD1|TRBV11-2|TRBJ2-2
CASSPDRTNTGELFF
TGTGCCAGCAGCCCGGACAGGACAAACACCGGGGAGCTGTTTTTT
>NA|NA|TRBV7-9|TRBJ2-7
CASSLSGTYEQYF
TGTGCCAGCAGCTTGTCCGGGACCTACGAGCAGTACTTC
>NA|NA|TRBV11-2|TRBJ2-2
CASSLVNTGELFF
TGTGCCAGCAGCTTAGTGAACACCGGGGAGCTGTTTTTT
>NA|NA|TRBV18|TRBJ2-5
CASSLAVQETQYF
TGTGCCAGCTCACTAGCGGTACAAGAGACCCAGTACTTC
>NA|NA|TRBV5-4|TRBJ2-7
CASSDGGFAYEQYF
TGTGCCAGCAGCGACGGGGGTTTTGCCTACGAGCAGTACTTC
>once|TRBD2|TRBV7-9|TRBJ2-1
CASSPRLAGSAEQFF
TGTGCCAGCAGCCCACGACTAGCGGGGTCCGCGGAGCAGTTCTTC
>NA|TRBD2|TRBV15|TRBJ2-1
CATDPGSASAGEQFF
TGTGCCACCGACCCGGGTAGCGCCTCAGCGGGGGAGCAGTTCTTC
>NA|NA|TRBV6-4|TRBJ2-3
CASSDDGTDTQYF
TGTGCCAGCAGTGATGACGGCACAGATACGCAGTATTTT
>NA|TRBD1|TRBV18|TRBJ1-2
CASSPATGTLEFYTF
TGTGCCAGCTCACCAGCGACAGGGACGTTAGAATTCTACACCTTC
>NA|NA|TRBV6-6|TRBJ2-3
CASSYLEGTDTQYF
TGTGCCAGCAGTTACTTGGAAGGCACAGATACGCAGTATTTT
>NA|TRBD1|TRBV4-1|TRBJ1-5
CASSQDLQGYGQPQHF
TGCGCCAGCAGCCAAGACTTACAGGGGTACGGTCAGCCCCAGCATTTT
>NA|TRBD1|TRBV2|TRBJ1-2
CASSPGQGGYGYTF
TGTGCCAGCAGCCCGGGACAGGGAGGATATGGCTACACCTTC
>NA|NA|TRBV19|TRBJ2-7
CASSMGSGDYYEQYF
TGTGCCAGTAGTATGGGGTCAGGGGATTATTACGAGCAGTACTTC
>NA|NA|TRBV10-1|TRBJ2-2
CASSGSDTGELFF
TGCGCCAGCAGCGGGAGCGACACCGGGGAGCTGTTTTTT
>NA|NA|TRBV28|TRBJ2-5
CASHRPGPQETQYF
TGTGCCAGCCACCGTCCGGGACCACAAGAGACCCAGTACTTC
>NA|TRBD1|TRBV7-9|TRBJ2-7
CASSPGDRRCSF
TGTGCCAGCAGCCCAGGGGACAGACGTTGCTCCTTC
>NA|TRBD2|TRBV30|TRBJ2-1
CASPGESGDYNEQFF
TGTGCCTCCCCTGGGGAAAGCGGGGACTACAATGAGCAGTTCTTC
>NA|TRBD2|TRBV29-1|TRBJ2-6
CSVEWASGTAAGANVLTF
TGCAGCGTTGAATGGGCTAGCGGCACAGCAGCTGGGGCCAACGTCCTGACTTTC